The 8 T cell receptor beta chains reported below all come from one sample, sequenced in a study of blood T cell repertoires in COVID-19. The assay was immunoSEQ multiplex PCR, and TCRdb's table has in-frame clones only and misses some. In the table there are 50,000 to 65,000 clones, approximately 86% of which are singletons. The sequencing input was peripheral blood. The receptors were gathered from a man aged 35 to 55 with acute or convalescent COVID-19.

The CDR3 nucleotides are TGTGCCAGCAGCTTATTTTCTACAGGGAACTATCAGCCCCAGCATTTT. This translates into CASSLFSTGNYQPQHF. The chain uses TRBV7-3 and TRBJ1-5; tentative D call: TRBD1 (6 bases). CDR1 is SGHTA, CDR2 FQGTGA, per germline. This CDR3 is 16 amino acids long. The V end lost 2 bases, the J end lost 5 bases, and 16 bases lay between the germline ends.

This chain joins TRBV7-9 and TRBJ1-6, with no clear D. The ends were cut back, 7 bases at V and 0 bases at J, with 19 bases in the middle. The CDR3 is 18 amino acids. Germline-derived CDR1 and CDR2 are SEHNR and FQNEAQ (reference sequence). The CDR3 reads CASIKSTGLSSYNSPLHF. In DNA form, the CDR3 reads TGTGCCAGCATCAAGTCGACGGGGTTGAGCTCCTATAATTCACCCCTCCACTTT.

The genes are TRBV12-5 and TRBJ2-5; 7 positions match TRBD1. The CDR3 runs to 15 residues. J gave up 5 bases and V 1 base, and 7 bases lay outside the gene matches. Germline values: CDR1 LGHNT, CDR2 FRNRAP. The CDR3 sequence: CASGLGTGAGETQYF. CDR3 DNA: TGTGCTAGTGGTTTGGGAACAGGGGCCGGGGAGACCCAGTACTTC. The whole variable domain, remainder taken from reference TRBV12-5 and TRBJ2-5, is DARVTQTPRHKVTEMGQEVTMRCQPILGHNTVFWYRQTMMQGLELLAYFRNRAPLDDSGMPKDRFSAEMPDATLATLKIQPSEPRDSAVYFCASGLGTGAGETQYFGPGTRLLVL.

J is TRBJ2-7 and V is TRBV5-5; a possible D gene is TRBD1 (7 bases). The V end lost 0 bases, the J end lost 2 bases, and 12 bases lay between the germline ends. Germline CDR1 SGHKS, CDR2 YYEKEE (reference sequence). The CDR3 loop spans 15 amino acids. The CDR3 reads CASSLAQGEAYEQYF. For the CDR3, the DNA is TGTGCCAGCAGCTTGGCCCAGGGGGAGGCCTACGAGCAGTACTTC.

The chain is built from TRBV9 and TRBJ1-3, with unresolved D. The germline V and J ends were trimmed by 0 bases and 1 base, with 8 bases remaining between them. This CDR3 comprises 15 residues. In germline, CDR1 is SGDLS, CDR2 YYNGEE. DNA of the CDR3: TGTGCCAGCAGCGTAGCAGGTGCTTCTGGAAACACCATATATTTT. Translating gives CASSVAGASGNTIYF.

This chain uses TRBV6-5 with TRBJ1-4, with TRBD1 matching 7 bases. This CDR3 has 15 amino acids. V shed 6 bases, J shed 3 bases, and the junction held 7 bases outside the gene matches. Germline V gene lookup returns CDR1 MNHEY and CDR2 SVGAGI. CDR3 nucleotides: TGTGCCAGCAGAGCCCGGGACAGATCTAATGAAAAACTGTTTTTT. Translated, it gives CASRARDRSNEKLFF.

The chain has TRBV7-2 and TRBJ1-3; D may be TRBD1 (6 bases). From germline, CDR1 is SGHTA and CDR2 FQGNSA. The CDR3 consists of 18 residues. Deletions cut 1 base from V and 0 bases from J, with 16 bases between. The CDR3 nucleotides are TGTGCCAGCAGCTTAGATTTGTCTGACAGGATCTCTGGAAACACCATATATTTT. It codes for CASSLDLSDRISGNTIYF.

The chain joins TRBV4-2 to TRBJ2-7; unclear D gene. The CDR3 sequence is 13 residues long. Trimming stripped 3 bases from V and 4 bases from J, with 10 bases between. Per germline, CDR1 LGHNA and CDR2 YNFKEQ. The CDR3 region has the DNA TGTGCCAGCAGCCAGAGTCCCGGGTACGAGCAGTACTTC. It translates to CASSQSPGYEQYF.